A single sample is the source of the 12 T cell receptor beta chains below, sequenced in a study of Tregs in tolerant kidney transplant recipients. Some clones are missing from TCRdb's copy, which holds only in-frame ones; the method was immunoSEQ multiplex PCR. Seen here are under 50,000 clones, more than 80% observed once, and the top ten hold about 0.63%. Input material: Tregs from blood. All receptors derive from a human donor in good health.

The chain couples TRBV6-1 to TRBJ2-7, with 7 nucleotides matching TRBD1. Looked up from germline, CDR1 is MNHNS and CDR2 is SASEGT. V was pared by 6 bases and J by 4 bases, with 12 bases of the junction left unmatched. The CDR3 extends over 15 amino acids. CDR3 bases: TGTGCCAGCAGCGACAGGGTCGGTGGGTTATACGAGCAGTACTTC. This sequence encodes CASSDRVGGLYEQYF.

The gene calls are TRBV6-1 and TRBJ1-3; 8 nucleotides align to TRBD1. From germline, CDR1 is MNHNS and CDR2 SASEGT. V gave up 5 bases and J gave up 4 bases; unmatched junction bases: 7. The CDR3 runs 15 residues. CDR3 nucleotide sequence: TGTGCCAGCAGTAACGGACAGGGTCCGGGAAACACCATATATTTT. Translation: CASSNGQGPGNTIYF.

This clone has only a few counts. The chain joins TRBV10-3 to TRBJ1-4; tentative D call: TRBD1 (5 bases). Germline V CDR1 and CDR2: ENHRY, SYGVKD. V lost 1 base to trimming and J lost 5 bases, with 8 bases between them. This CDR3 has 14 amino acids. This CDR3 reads CAISELGPNEKLFF. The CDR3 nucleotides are TGTGCCATCAGTGAGTTGGGACCGAATGAAAAACTGTTTTTT.

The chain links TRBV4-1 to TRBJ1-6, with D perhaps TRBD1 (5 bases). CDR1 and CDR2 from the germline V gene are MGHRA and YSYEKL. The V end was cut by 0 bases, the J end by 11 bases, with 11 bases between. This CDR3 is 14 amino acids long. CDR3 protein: CASSQEGRAAPLHF. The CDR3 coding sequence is TGCGCCAGCAGCCAAGAGGGCAGGGCGGCACCCCTCCACTTT.

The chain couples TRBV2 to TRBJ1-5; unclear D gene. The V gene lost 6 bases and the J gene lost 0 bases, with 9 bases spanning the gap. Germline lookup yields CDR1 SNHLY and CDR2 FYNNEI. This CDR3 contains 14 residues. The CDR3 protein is CASRGVYSNQPQHF. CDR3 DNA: TGTGCCAGCAGAGGCGTTTATAGCAATCAGCCCCAGCATTTT. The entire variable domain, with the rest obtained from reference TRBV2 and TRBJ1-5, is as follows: EPEVTQTPSHQVTQMGQEVILRCVPISNHLYFYWYRQILGQKVEFLVSFYNNEISEKSEIFDDQFSVERPDGSNFTLKIRSTKLEDSAMYFCASRGVYSNQPQHFGDGTRLSIL.

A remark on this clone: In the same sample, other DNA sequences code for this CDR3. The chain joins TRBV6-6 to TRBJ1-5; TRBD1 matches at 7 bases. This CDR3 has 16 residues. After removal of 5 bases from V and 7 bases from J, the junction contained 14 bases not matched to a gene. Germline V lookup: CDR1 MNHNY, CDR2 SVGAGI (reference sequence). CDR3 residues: CASSRPGRGPNQPQHF. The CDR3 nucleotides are TGTGCCAGCAGTCGCCCGGGGAGGGGGCCCAACCAGCCCCAGCATTTT.

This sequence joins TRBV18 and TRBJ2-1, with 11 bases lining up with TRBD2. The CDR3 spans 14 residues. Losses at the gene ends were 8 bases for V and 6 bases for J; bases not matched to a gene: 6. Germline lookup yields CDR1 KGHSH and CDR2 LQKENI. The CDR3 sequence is CASDSGRVANEQFF. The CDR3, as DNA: TGTGCCAGCGATAGCGGGAGGGTCGCCAATGAGCAGTTCTTC.

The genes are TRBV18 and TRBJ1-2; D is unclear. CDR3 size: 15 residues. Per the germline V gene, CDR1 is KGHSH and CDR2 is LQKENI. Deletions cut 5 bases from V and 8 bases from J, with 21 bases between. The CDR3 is CASSTTGLPSAGYTF. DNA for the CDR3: TGTGCCAGCTCAACTACCGGACTGCCCTCCGCCGGCTACACCTTC.

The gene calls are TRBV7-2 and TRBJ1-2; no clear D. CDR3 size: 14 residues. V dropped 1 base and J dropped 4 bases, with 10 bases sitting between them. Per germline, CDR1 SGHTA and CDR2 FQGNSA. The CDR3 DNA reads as TGTGCCAGCAGCTTAGGGCAAGGTACCTATGGCTACACCTTC. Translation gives CASSLGQGTYGYTF.

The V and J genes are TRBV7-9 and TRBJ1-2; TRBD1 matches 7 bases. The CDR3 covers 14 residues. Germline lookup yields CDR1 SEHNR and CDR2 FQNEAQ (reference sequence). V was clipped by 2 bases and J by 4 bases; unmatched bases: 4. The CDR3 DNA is TGTGCCAGCAGCTTATCCTCAGGGGGCTATGGCTACACCTTC. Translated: CASSLSSGGYGYTF.

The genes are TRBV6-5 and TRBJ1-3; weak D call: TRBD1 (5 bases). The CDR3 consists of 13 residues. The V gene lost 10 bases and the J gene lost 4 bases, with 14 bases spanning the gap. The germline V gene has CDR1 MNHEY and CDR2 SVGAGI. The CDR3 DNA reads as TGTGCCACCGCCCGGGGGTCCGGAAACACCATATATTTT. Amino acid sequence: CATARGSGNTIYF.

This chain's CDR3 is CASSHLGARSYEQYF. CDR3 sequence (DNA): TGCGCCAGCAGCCATCTCGGCGCCCGATCCTACGAGCAGTACTTC. The V and J genes are TRBV4-1 and TRBJ2-7; D gene uncertain. CDR1 MGHRA and CDR2 YSYEKL come from the germline V gene. Trimming shortened V by 3 bases and J by 1 base, and 13 bases separated the two germline ends. The CDR3 is 15 residues long.